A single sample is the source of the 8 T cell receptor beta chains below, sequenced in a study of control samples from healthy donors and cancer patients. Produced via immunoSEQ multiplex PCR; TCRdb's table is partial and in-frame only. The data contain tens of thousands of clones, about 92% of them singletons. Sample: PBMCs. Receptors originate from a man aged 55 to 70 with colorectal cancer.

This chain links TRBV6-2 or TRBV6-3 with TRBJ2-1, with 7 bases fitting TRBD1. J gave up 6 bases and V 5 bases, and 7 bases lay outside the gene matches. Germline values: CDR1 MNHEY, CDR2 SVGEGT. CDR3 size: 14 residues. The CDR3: CASSPTGRSNEQFF. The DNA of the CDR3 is TGTGCCAGCAGTCCGACAGGGCGGAGCAATGAGCAGTTCTTC.

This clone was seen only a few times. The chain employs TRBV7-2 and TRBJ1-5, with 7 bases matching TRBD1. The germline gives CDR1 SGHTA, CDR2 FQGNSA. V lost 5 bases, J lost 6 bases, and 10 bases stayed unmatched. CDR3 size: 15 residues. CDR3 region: CASSTRTGGSQPQHF. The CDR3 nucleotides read TGTGCCAGCAGCACCCGGACAGGTGGGTCTCAGCCCCAGCATTTT.

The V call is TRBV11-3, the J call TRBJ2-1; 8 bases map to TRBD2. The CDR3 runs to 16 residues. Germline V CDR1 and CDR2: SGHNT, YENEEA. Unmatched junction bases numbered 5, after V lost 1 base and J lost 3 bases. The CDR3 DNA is TGTGCCAGCAGCTTAGTACCTAGCGGGCTCTACAATGAGCAGTTCTTC. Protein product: CASSLVPSGLYNEQFF. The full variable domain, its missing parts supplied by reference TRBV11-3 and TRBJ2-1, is EAGVVQSPRYKIIEKKQPVAFWCNPISGHNTLYWYLQNLGQGPELLIRYENEEAVDDSQLPKDRFSAERLKGVDSTLKIQPAELGDSAVYLCASSLVPSGLYNEQFFGPGTRLTVL.

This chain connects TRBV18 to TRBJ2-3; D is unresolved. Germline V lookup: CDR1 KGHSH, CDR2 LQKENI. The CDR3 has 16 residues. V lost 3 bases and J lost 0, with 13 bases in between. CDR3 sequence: CASSPLTRASTDTQYF. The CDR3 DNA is TGTGCCAGCTCACCTCTGACACGAGCTAGCACAGATACGCAGTATTTT.

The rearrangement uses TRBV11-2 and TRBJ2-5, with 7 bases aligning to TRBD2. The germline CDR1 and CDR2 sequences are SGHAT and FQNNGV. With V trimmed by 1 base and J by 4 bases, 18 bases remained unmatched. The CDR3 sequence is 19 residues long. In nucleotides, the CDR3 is TGTGCCAGCAGCTTAGTGGTAGCGGGTGCACGGGGGTCGGGAGAGACCCAGTACTTC. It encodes CASSLVVAGARGSGETQYF.

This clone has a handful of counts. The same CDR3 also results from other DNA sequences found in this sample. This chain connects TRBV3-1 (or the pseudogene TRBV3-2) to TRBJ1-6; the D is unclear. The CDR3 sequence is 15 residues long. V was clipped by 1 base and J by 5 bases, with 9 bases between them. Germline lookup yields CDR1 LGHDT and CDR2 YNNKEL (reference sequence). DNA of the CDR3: TGTGCCAGCAGCCAAGGTTTGGGGAATAATTCACCCCTCCACTTT. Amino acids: CASSQGLGNNSPLHF.

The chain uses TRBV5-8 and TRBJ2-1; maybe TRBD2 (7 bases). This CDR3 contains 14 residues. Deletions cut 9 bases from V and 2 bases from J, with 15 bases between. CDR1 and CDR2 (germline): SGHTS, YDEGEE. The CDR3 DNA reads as TGTGCCAAGAGGGGGGGGGCCCCCTACAATGAGCAGTTCTTC. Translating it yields CAKRGGAPYNEQFF. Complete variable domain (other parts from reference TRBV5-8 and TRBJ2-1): EAGVTQSPTHLIKTRGQQATLRCSPISGHTSVYWYQQALGLGLQFLLWYDEGEERNRGNFPPRFSGRQFPNYSSELNVNALELEDSALYLCAKRGGAPYNEQFFGPGTRLTVL.

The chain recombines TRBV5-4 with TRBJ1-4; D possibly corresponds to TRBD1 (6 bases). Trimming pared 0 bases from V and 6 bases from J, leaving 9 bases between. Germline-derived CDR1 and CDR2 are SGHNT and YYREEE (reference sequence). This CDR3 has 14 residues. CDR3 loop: CASSLDGGDEKLFF. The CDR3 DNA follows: TGTGCCAGCAGCTTGGATGGGGGCGATGAAAAACTGTTTTTT.